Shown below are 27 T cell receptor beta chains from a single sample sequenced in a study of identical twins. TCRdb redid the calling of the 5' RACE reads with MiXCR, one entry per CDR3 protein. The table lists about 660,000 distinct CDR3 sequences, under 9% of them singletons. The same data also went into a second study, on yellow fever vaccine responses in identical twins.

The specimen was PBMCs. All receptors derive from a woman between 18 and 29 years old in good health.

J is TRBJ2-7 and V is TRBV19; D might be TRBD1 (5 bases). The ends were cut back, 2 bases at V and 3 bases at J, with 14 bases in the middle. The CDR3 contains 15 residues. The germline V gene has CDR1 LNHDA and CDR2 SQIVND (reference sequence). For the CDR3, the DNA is TGTGCCAGTAGTATAACGCGAGCGACAGTCTACGAGCAGTACTTC. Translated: CASSITRATVYEQYF. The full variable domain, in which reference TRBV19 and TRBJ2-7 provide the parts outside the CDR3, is DGGITQSPKYLFRKEGQNVTLSCEQNLNHDAMYWYRQDPGQGLRLIYYSQIVNDFQKGDIAEGYSVSREKKESFPLTVTSAQKNPTAFYLCASSITRATVYEQYFGPGTRLTVT.

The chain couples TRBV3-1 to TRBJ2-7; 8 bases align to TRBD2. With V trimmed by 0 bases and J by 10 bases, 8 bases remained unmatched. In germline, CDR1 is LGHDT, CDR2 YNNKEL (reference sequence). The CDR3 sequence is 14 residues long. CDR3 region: CASSQEGLAGSQYF. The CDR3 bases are TGTGCCAGCAGCCAAGAAGGTTTAGCGGGGTCACAGTACTTC.

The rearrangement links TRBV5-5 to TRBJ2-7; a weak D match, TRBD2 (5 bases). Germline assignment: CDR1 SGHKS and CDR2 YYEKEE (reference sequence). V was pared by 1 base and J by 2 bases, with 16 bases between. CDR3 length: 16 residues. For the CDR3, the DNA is TGTGCCAGCAGCTTGCCTAGCCCGCCGACCACCTACGAGCAGTACTTC. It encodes CASSLPSPPTTYEQYF. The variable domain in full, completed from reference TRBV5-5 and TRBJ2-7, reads DAGVTQSPTHLIKTRGQQVTLRCSPISGHKSVSWYQQVLGQGPQFIFQYYEKEERGRGNFPDRFSARQFPNYSSELNVNALLLGDSALYLCASSLPSPPTTYEQYFGPGTRLTVT.

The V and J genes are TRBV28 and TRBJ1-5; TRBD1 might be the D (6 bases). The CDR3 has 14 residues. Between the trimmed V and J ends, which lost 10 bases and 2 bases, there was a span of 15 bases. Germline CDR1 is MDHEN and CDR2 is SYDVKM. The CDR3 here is CATCPQGGNQPQHF. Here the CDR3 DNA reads TGTGCCACCTGTCCACAGGGCGGCAATCAGCCCCAGCATTTT.

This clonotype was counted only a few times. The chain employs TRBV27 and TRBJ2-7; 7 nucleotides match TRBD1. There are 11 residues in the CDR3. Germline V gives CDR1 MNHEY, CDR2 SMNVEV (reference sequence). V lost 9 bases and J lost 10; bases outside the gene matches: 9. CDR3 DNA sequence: TGTGCCAGTCAGAAAGGGGGCCATCAGTACTTC. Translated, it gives CASQKGGHQYF.

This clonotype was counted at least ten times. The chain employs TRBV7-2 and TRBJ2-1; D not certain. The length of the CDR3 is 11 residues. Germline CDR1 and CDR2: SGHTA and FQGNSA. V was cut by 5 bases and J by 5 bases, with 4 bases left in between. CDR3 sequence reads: CASSQNNEQFF. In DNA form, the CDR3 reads TGTGCCAGCAGCCAGAACAATGAGCAGTTCTTC. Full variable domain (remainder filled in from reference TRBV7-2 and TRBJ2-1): GAGVSQSPSNKVTEKGKDVELRCDPISGHTALYWYRQSLGQGLEFLIYFQGNSAPDKSGLPSDRFSAERTGGSVSTLTIQRTQQEDSAVYLCASSQNNEQFFGPGTRLTVL.

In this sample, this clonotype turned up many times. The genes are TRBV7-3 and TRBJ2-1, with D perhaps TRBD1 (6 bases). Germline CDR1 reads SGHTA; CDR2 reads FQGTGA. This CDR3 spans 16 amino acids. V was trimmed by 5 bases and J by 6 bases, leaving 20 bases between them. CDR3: CASSLTVGTLINEQFF. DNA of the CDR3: TGTGCCAGCAGCCTCACTGTCGGGACACTAATCAATGAGCAGTTCTTC.

In DNA form, the CDR3 reads TGTGCCAGCAGTTTAGGAGTAAATCTATCCTACGAGCAGTACTTC. This codes for CASSLGVNLSYEQYF. The chain is built from TRBV28 and TRBJ2-7; D call uncertain. V was trimmed by 2 bases and J by 1 base, leaving 12 bases between them. The CDR3 consists of 15 residues. Germline CDR1 MDHEN, CDR2 SYDVKM.

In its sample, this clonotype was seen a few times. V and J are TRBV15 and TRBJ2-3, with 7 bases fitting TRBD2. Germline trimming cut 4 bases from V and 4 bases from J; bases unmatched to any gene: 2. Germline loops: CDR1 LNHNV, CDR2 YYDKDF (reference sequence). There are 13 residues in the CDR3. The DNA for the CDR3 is TGTGCCACCAGCATCACTAGCGCAGATACGCAGTATTTT. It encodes CATSITSADTQYF.

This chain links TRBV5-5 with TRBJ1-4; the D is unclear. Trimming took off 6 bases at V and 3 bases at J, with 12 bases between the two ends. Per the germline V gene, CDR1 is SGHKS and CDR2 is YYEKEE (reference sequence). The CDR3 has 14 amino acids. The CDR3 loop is CASTLGGPNEKLFF. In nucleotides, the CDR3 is TGTGCCAGCACCCTGGGAGGGCCTAATGAAAAACTGTTTTTT.

The CDR3 bases are TGTGCCACCAGCAGAGATCCGGGACTAACTCCTTACGAGCAGTACTTC. Protein sequence: CATSRDPGLTPYEQYF. The chain uses TRBV15 and TRBJ2-7, with TRBD2 matching over 7 bases. V shed 0 bases, J shed 4 bases, and the junction held 9 bases outside the gene matches. The CDR3 loop spans 16 amino acids. The germline V gene encodes CDR1 LNHNV and CDR2 YYDKDF (reference sequence).

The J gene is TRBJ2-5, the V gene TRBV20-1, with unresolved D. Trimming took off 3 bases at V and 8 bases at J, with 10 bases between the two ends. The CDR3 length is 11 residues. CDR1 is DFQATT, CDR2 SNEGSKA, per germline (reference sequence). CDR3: CSASGVGTQYF. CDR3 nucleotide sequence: TGCAGTGCTAGTGGTGTGGGCACCCAGTACTTC.

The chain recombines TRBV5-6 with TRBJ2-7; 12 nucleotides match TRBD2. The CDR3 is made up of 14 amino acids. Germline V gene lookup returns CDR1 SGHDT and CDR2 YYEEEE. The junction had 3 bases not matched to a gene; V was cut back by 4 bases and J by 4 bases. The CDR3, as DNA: TGTGCCAGCAGCCTAGCGGGAGGGGAATACGAGCAGTACTTC. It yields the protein CASSLAGGEYEQYF.

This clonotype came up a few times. In DNA form, the CDR3 reads TGCGCCAGCAGCCCGGGACAGATCCACACCGGGGAGCTGTTTTTT. Translated, it gives CASSPGQIHTGELFF. The V call is TRBV5-1, the J call TRBJ2-2, with 7 bases lining up with TRBD1. The length of the CDR3 is 15 residues. CDR1 and CDR2 from the germline V gene are SGHRS and YFSETQ. V was clipped by 4 bases and J by 3 bases; unmatched bases: 6.

In DNA, the CDR3 is TGTGCCAGCAGGAGGCCTTTAGATGGCTACACCTTC. This translates into CASRRPLDGYTF. V usage is TRBV9 and J usage is TRBJ1-2; D is undetermined. V lost 5 bases and J lost 6, with 11 bases in between. The CDR3 contains 12 residues. CDR1 is SGDLS, CDR2 YYNGEE, per germline.

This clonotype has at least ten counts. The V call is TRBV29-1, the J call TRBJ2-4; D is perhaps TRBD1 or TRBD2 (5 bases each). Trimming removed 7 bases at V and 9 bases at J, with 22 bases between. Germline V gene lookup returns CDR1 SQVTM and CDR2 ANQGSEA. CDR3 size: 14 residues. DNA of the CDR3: TGCAGCGCCCTCAAACCTGGGGGATTGGGCATTCAGTACTTC. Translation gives CSALKPGGLGIQYF.

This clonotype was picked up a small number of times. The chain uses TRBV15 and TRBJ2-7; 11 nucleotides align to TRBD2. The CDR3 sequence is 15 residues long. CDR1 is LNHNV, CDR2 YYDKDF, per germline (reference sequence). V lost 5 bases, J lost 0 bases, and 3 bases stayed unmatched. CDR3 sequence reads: CATSGSGRDSYEQYF. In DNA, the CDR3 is TGTGCCACCAGCGGTAGCGGGAGGGACTCCTACGAGCAGTACTTC.

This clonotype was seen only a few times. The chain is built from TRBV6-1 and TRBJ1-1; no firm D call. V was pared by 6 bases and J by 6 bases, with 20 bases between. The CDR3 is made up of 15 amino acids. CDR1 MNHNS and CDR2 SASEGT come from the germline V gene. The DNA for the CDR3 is TGTGCCAGCAGCCCAAACCAACATGGGTTGGCTGAAGCTTTCTTT. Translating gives CASSPNQHGLAEAFF.

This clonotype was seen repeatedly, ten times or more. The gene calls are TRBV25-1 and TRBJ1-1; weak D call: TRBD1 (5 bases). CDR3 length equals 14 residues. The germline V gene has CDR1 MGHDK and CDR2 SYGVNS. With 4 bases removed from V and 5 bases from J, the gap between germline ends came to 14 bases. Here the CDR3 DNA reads TGTGCCAGCAGTGCCCTTGTTTCAGGGACTGAAGCTTTCTTT. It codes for CASSALVSGTEAFF.

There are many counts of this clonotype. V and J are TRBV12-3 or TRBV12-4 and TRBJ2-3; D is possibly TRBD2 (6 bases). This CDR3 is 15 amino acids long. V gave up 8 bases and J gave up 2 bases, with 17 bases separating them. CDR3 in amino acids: CASSLRAGPTDTQYF. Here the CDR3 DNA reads TGTGCCAGCTCCTTGCGGGCGGGGCCCACAGATACGCAGTATTTT.

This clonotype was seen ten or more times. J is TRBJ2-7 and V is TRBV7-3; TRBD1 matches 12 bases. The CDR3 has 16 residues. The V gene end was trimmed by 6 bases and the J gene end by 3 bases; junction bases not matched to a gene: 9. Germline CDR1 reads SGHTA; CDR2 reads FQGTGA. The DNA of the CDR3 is TGTGCCAGCAGATCCGGGACAGGGGGCATCTTCTACGAGCAGTACTTC. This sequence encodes CASRSGTGGIFYEQYF.

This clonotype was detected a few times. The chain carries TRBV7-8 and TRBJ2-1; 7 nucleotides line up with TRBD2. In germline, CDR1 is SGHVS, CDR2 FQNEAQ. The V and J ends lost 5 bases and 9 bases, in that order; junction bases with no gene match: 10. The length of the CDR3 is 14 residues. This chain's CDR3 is CASSPLISGGEQFF. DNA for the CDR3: TGTGCCAGCAGCCCTCTTATTTCGGGGGGTGAGCAGTTCTTC. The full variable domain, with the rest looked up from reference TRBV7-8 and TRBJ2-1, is GAGVSQSPRYKVAKRGQDVALRCDPISGHVSLFWYQQALGQGPEFLTYFQNEAQLDKSGLPSDRFFAERPEGSVSTLKIQRTQQEDSAVYLCASSPLISGGEQFFGPGTRLTVL.

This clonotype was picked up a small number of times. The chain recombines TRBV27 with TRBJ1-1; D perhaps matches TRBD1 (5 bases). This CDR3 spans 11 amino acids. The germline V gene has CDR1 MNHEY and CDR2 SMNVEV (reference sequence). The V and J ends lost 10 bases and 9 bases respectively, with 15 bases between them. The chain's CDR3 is CATPRQSKAFF. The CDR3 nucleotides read TGTGCCACCCCTAGACAGAGTAAAGCTTTCTTT.

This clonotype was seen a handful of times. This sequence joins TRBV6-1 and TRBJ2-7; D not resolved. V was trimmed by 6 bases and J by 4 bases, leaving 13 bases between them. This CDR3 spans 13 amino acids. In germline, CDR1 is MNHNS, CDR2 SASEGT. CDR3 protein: CASRGSARYEQYF. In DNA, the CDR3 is TGTGCCAGCAGGGGCAGTGCAAGATACGAGCAGTACTTC.

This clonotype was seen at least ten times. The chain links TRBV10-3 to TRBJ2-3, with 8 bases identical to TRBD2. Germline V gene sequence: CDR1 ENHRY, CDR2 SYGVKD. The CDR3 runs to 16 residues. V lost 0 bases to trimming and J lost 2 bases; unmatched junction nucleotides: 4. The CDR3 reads CAISESSSGYTDTQYF. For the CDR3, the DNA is TGTGCCATCAGTGAGTCGTCTAGCGGGTACACAGATACGCAGTATTTT.

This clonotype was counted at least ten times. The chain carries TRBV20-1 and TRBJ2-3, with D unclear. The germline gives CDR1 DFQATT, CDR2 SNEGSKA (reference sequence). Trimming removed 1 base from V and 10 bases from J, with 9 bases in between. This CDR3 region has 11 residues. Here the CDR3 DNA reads TGCAGTGCTAGAGGGGATCTGGCGCAGTATTTT. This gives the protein CSARGDLAQYF.

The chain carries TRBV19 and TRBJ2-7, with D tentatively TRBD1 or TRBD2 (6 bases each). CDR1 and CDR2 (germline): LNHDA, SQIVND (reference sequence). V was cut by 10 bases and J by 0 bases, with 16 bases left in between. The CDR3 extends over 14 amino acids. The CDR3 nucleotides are TGTGCCACTCGGGTCCGGGGGCTCTCCTACGAGCAGTACTTC. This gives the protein CATRVRGLSYEQYF.